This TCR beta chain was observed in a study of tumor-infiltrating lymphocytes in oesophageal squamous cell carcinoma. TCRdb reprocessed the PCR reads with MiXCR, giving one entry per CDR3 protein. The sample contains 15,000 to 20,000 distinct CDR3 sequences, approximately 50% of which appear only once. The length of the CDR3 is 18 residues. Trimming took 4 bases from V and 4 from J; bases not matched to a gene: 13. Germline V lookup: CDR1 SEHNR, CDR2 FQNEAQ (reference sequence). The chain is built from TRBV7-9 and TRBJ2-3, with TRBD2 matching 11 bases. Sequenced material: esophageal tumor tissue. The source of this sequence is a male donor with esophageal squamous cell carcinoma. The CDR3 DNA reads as TGTGCCAGCAGCTACAAAACGGGTAGCGGGAGGGCGTCAGATACGCAGTATTTT. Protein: CASSYKTGSGRASDTQYF. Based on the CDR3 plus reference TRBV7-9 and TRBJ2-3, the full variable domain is DTGVSQNPRHKITKRGQNVTFRCDPISEHNRLYWYRQTLGQGPEFLTYFQNEAQLEKSRLLSDRFSAERPKGSFSTLEIQRTEQGDSAMYLCASSYKTGSGRASDTQYFGPGTRLTVL.